The 29 T cell receptor beta chains presented below share a single source sample, sequenced in a study of human T cells and chemical hapten exposure. As to time point: patch test 1, 2 weeks after DPC sensitization. Specified treatment: therapeutic diphenylcyclopropenone sensitization with weekly scalp DPC. MiXCR, applied by TCRdb to the RACE reads, yields one record per CDR3 protein. The sample has 380,000 or so distinct CDR3 sequences, 4% to 5.5% seen once; the top ten hold around 2.3%. The sample here was whole blood, taken in connection with sensitization to the hapten diphenylcyclopropenone (DPC). The receptors shown here come from a woman between 45 and 65 years old with alopecia areata. Some clones in this sample may be carry-over from other donors' samples.

This clonotype came up many times. V is TRBV7-3 and J is TRBJ1-5; TRBD1 aligns across 9 bases. Germline lookup yields CDR1 SGHTA and CDR2 FQGTGA. The V segment lost 5 bases and the J segment 4 bases; nucleotides outside the gene matches: 6. The CDR3 is 15 residues long. The CDR3 region is CASSPGQGKNQPQHF. The CDR3 coding sequence is TGTGCCAGCAGCCCAGGACAGGGGAAAAATCAGCCCCAGCATTTT. Complete variable domain (other parts from reference TRBV7-3 and TRBJ1-5): GAGVSQTPSNKVTEKGKYVELRCDPISGHTALYWYRQSLGQGPEFLIYFQGTGAADDSGLPNDRFFAVRPEGSVSTLKIQRTERGDSAVYLCASSPGQGKNQPQHFGDGTRLSIL.

This rearrangement joins TRBV10-2 to TRBJ2-3, with 8 bases that match TRBD1. The CDR3 totals 17 residues. V was clipped by 6 bases and J by 2 bases; unmatched bases: 13. The V gene's germline CDR1 is WSHSY and CDR2 SAAADI. The CDR3 DNA is TGCGCCAGCAGGAGGACAGGGTTCGGGGCGATCACAGATACGCAGTATTTT. It translates to CASRRTGFGAITDTQYF.

This clonotype was counted at least ten times. V gene TRBV25-1 combines with J gene TRBJ1-1, with D maybe TRBD1 (5 bases). V was clipped by 8 bases and J by 5 bases, with 12 bases between them. This CDR3 spans 12 amino acids. CDR1 and CDR2 (germline): MGHDK, SYGVNS. CDR3 DNA sequence: TGTGCCAGCGGGGTGGGGGATACTGAAGCTTTCTTT. Protein sequence: CASGVGDTEAFF.

In this sample, this clonotype turned up a few times. V is TRBV7-9 and J is TRBJ1-4, with 7 bases fitting TRBD1. The CDR3 consists of 14 residues. V lost 6 bases, J lost 4 bases, and 5 bases stayed unmatched. Germline CDR1 SEHNR, CDR2 FQNEAQ (reference sequence). Here the CDR3 reads CASSSTGFNEKLFF. CDR3 DNA: TGTGCCAGCAGTTCGACAGGGTTTAATGAAAAACTGTTTTTT.

This clonotype appeared many times. The rearrangement links TRBV30 to TRBJ1-1; D unclear. Trimming cost V 0 bases and J 2 bases, with 7 bases left between them. The length of the CDR3 is 13 residues. Germline V gives CDR1 GTSNPN, CDR2 SVGIG (reference sequence). CDR3 residues: CAWSVARNTEAFF. CDR3 DNA: TGTGCCTGGAGTGTGGCCAGAAACACTGAAGCTTTCTTT.

This clonotype showed up just a few times. The J gene is TRBJ2-7, the V gene TRBV7-9; D ambiguous. Germline CDR1 and CDR2: SEHNR and FQNEAQ (reference sequence). The V end lost 5 bases, the J end lost 7 bases, and 15 bases lay between the germline ends. This CDR3 spans 13 amino acids. CDR3 bases: TGTGCCAGCAGCCCAACCGCCTCGAGGGAGCAGTACTTC. Translating it yields CASSPTASREQYF.

This clonotype was counted at least ten times. The gene calls are TRBV6-5 and TRBJ1-6; a possible D gene is TRBD1 (6 bases). V was clipped by 0 bases and J by 5 bases, with 14 bases between them. Per germline, CDR1 MNHEY and CDR2 SVGAGI. The CDR3 loop spans 17 amino acids. CDR3 protein: CASSYSSGGADNSPLHF. DNA of the CDR3: TGTGCCAGCAGTTACTCGTCGGGGGGGGCGGATAATTCACCCCTCCACTTT.

This chain connects TRBV29-1 to TRBJ2-1, with TRBD2 matching over 9 bases. This CDR3 is built from 14 residues. Germline V gives CDR1 SQVTM, CDR2 ANQGSEA. V lost 4 bases and J lost 7; bases outside the gene matches: 8. The CDR3 bases are TGCAGCGTTGGAGGGGATAGCGGGAGAAATGAGCAGTTCTTC. This codes for CSVGGDSGRNEQFF.

The table lists this clonotype with a few counts. The rearrangement joins TRBV12-3 or TRBV12-4 to TRBJ2-2, with 11 bases lining up with TRBD1. The CDR3 is made up of 15 amino acids. V was clipped by 5 bases and J by 5 bases; unmatched bases: 4. This CDR3 is CASSAGTGGTGELFF. The CDR3 DNA reads as TGTGCCAGCAGTGCCGGGACAGGGGGGACCGGGGAGCTGTTTTTT.

This clonotype has more than one count but fewer than ten. The gene calls are TRBV20-1 and TRBJ2-3, with TRBD1 matching 7 bases. The CDR3 sequence is 13 residues long. Germline CDR1 is DFQATT and CDR2 is SNEGSKA (reference sequence). J lost 0 bases, V lost 8 bases, and 5 bases had no gene match. CDR3 in amino acids: CSTQQGSTDTQYF. The CDR3 nucleotides are TGCAGTACCCAACAGGGGAGCACAGATACGCAGTATTTT.

This clonotype was recorded at least ten times. The CDR3 protein is CASSAPTGLNTEAFF. DNA for the CDR3: TGCGCCAGCAGTGCCCCTACAGGTTTGAACACTGAAGCTTTCTTT. This chain joins TRBV10-2 and TRBJ1-1; weak D call: TRBD1 (5 bases). V gave up 4 bases and J gave up 0 bases, with 12 bases separating them. The CDR3 loop spans 15 amino acids. Germline values: CDR1 WSHSY, CDR2 SAAADI.

This clonotype was counted at least ten times. This sequence joins TRBV6-5 and TRBJ1-1, with D tentatively TRBD1 (5 bases). The V end was cut by 4 bases, the J end by 5 bases, with 17 bases between. Germline CDR1 is MNHEY and CDR2 is SVGAGI. CDR3 length equals 15 residues. CDR3 nucleotide sequence: TGTGCCAGCAGTTGGGGAGATCTCGAGGGGACTGAAGCTTTCTTT. Protein sequence: CASSWGDLEGTEAFF.

This clonotype was found many times. The chain employs TRBV5-1 and TRBJ1-1; the D gene is possibly TRBD1 (6 bases). Looked up from germline, CDR1 is SGHRS and CDR2 is YFSETQ. The CDR3 is 14 amino acids. V was pared by 5 bases and J by 5 bases, with 16 bases between. DNA of the CDR3: TGCGCCAGCAGTACAACAGGGCGGAGTACTGAAGCTTTCTTT. This translates into CASSTTGRSTEAFF.

In its sample, this clonotype was seen many times. The chain uses TRBV2 and TRBJ1-2; D may be TRBD1 (6 bases). The CDR3 contains 14 residues. V was trimmed by 6 bases and J by 4 bases, leaving 15 bases between them. Germline CDR1 and CDR2: SNHLY and FYNNEI. DNA of the CDR3: TGTGCCAGCAGAGTGGGGGGCGCGGGCTATGGCTACACCTTC. This sequence encodes CASRVGGAGYGYTF.

This clonotype was seen only a few times. The rearrangement joins TRBV9 to TRBJ2-7, with 7 nucleotides matching TRBD1. V lost 3 bases to trimming and J lost 6 bases; unmatched junction nucleotides: 6. CDR1 SGDLS and CDR2 YYNGEE come from the germline V gene. The CDR3 is made up of 13 amino acids. CDR3 amino acids: CASSAGQVGEQYF. The CDR3 bases are TGTGCCAGCAGCGCCGGACAGGTCGGCGAGCAGTACTTC.

This clonotype was found many times. The chain uses TRBV2 and TRBJ2-1, with 11 nucleotides matching TRBD2. This CDR3 has 16 residues. Germline V gene data show CDR1 as SNHLY and CDR2 as FYNNEI. Unmatched junction bases numbered 6, after V lost 1 base and J lost 7 bases. In DNA, the CDR3 is TGTGCCAGCAGTGAAGACGAACTAGCGGGGGCAAATGAGCAGTTCTTC. Translating gives CASSEDELAGANEQFF.

This clonotype was seen more than once but under ten times. J is TRBJ2-5 and V is TRBV6-6, with D unresolved. This CDR3 comprises 12 residues. Trimming left V 6 bases short and J 3 bases short, with 8 bases between. Germline loops: CDR1 MNHNY, CDR2 SVGAGI (reference sequence). This CDR3 reads CASSRDKETQYF. The CDR3 DNA reads TGTGCCAGCAGCCGTGATAAAGAGACCCAGTACTTC.

This clonotype has a count of ten or more. V and J are TRBV29-1 and TRBJ2-3; the D is unclear. CDR3 length: 15 residues. Trimming removed 0 bases from V and 1 base from J, with 11 bases in between. CDR1 is SQVTM and CDR2 is ANQGSEA in the germline V gene. CDR3 in DNA: TGCAGCGTTGAAGACGCCCACCCGGGCACAGATACGCAGTATTTT. This encodes CSVEDAHPGTDTQYF.

This clonotype was detected ten times or more. V gene TRBV6-6 combines with J gene TRBJ2-2; 7 bases map to TRBD1. This CDR3 spans 15 amino acids. With V trimmed by 1 base and J by 6 bases, 5 bases remained unmatched. Germline V lookup: CDR1 MNHNY, CDR2 SVGAGI (reference sequence). DNA for the CDR3: TGTGCCAGCAGTTACTTCGGACAGGTACCCGGGGAGCTGTTTTTT. It is translated as CASSYFGQVPGELFF.

This clonotype turned up a few times. The chain has TRBV20-1 and TRBJ1-3; D call uncertain. V gave up 6 bases and J gave up 2 bases, with 17 bases separating them. The CDR3 is made up of 15 amino acids. Per germline, CDR1 DFQATT and CDR2 SNEGSKA (reference sequence). The CDR3, as DNA: TGCAGTGCACCTCGCCCAGGATTGACTGGAAACACCATATATTTT. The encoded protein is CSAPRPGLTGNTIYF.

J is TRBJ1-6 and V is TRBV7-9; maybe TRBD1 (6 bases). V dropped 7 bases and J dropped 8 bases, with 12 bases sitting between them. CDR1 is SEHNR and CDR2 is FQNEAQ in the germline V gene (reference sequence). CDR3 length: 13 amino acids. CDR3 protein: CASTRGVDSPLHF. The CDR3 DNA sequence: TGTGCCAGCACGAGGGGGGTAGATTCACCCCTCCACTTT.

In its sample, this clonotype was seen many times. The rearrangement links TRBV18 to TRBJ1-2, with D tentatively TRBD1 (5 bases). The V and J ends lost 6 bases and 3 bases respectively, with 20 bases between them. The germline V gene has CDR1 KGHSH and CDR2 LQKENI. The CDR3 loop spans 16 amino acids. The CDR3 spells CASSWTPPEMYYGYTF. The CDR3 region has the DNA TGTGCCAGCTCCTGGACACCCCCCGAGATGTACTATGGCTACACCTTC. The complete variable domain, with remaining parts taken from reference TRBV18 and TRBJ1-2, reads NAGVMQNPRHLVRRRGQEARLRCSPMKGHSHVYWYRQLPEEGLKFMVYLQKENIIDESGMPKERFSAEFPKEGPSILRIQQVVRGDSAAYFCASSWTPPEMYYGYTFGSGTRLTVV.

This clonotype was recorded a few times. This chain links TRBV28 with TRBJ2-7; D is undetermined. The CDR3 consists of 14 residues. Per germline, CDR1 MDHEN and CDR2 SYDVKM. Trimming took 2 bases from V and 1 from J, leaving 9 bases between them. CDR3 bases: TGTGCCAGCAGTTTACTAAGTCAGTCCTACGAGCAGTACTTC. Translated: CASSLLSQSYEQYF.

The V call is TRBV7-3, the J call TRBJ2-1, with 9 positions matching TRBD1. Germline-derived CDR1 and CDR2 are SGHTA and FQGTGA. The CDR3 consists of 14 residues. V gave up 5 bases and J gave up 8 bases; unmatched junction bases: 7. The DNA for the CDR3 is TGTGCCAGCAGCCCCGGGACAGGGAACTATGAGCAGTTCTTC. It translates to CASSPGTGNYEQFF.

The CDR3 spells CATGQGGSGANVLTF. The CDR3 DNA follows: TGTGCCACCGGACAGGGCGGCTCTGGGGCCAACGTCCTGACTTTC. The V call is TRBV28, the J call TRBJ2-6; 8 bases agree with TRBD1. There are 15 residues in the CDR3. Germline trimming cut 10 bases from V and 0 bases from J; bases unmatched to any gene: 5. CDR1 and CDR2 from the germline V gene are MDHEN and SYDVKM. Drawing the rest from reference TRBV28 and TRBJ2-6, the complete variable domain is DVKVTQSSRYLVKRTGEKVFLECVQDMDHENMFWYRQDPGLGLRLIYFSYDVKMKEKGDIPEGYSVSREKKERFSLILESASTNQTSMYLCATGQGGSGANVLTFGAGSRLTVL.

This rearrangement joins TRBV3-1 to TRBJ1-5; 7 nucleotides line up with TRBD1. Looked up from germline, CDR1 is LGHDT and CDR2 is YNNKEL (reference sequence). The CDR3 sequence is 15 residues long. Trimming took 3 bases from V and 3 from J; bases not matched to a gene: 5. In DNA form, the CDR3 reads TGTGCCAGCAGCCATAGTGGGACAGCCAATCAGCCCCAGCATTTT. Amino acids: CASSHSGTANQPQHF.

This clonotype was counted at least ten times. V is TRBV11-2 and J is TRBJ2-7, with TRBD1 matching 9 bases. Per the germline V gene, CDR1 is SGHAT and CDR2 is FQNNGV. V dropped 3 bases and J dropped 3; count of bases not matched to a gene: 6. CDR3 size: 15 residues. CDR3 in amino acids: CASSFPGQGSYEQYF. DNA for the CDR3: TGTGCCAGCAGCTTTCCGGGACAGGGAAGCTACGAGCAGTACTTC.

There are many counts of this clonotype. The chain links TRBV6-5 to TRBJ2-1, with TRBD2 matching over 7 bases. The germline V gene encodes CDR1 MNHEY and CDR2 SVGAGI. V trimming: 6 bases; J trimming: 8 bases; junction bases outside the gene matches: 4. The CDR3 extends over 12 amino acids. In DNA form, the CDR3 reads TGTGCCAGCAGAAAGGCGGGGGATGAGCAGTTCTTC. The encoded protein is CASRKAGDEQFF.

The V gene is TRBV7-9, the J gene TRBJ1-5, with D perhaps TRBD1 (6 bases). This CDR3 is 15 amino acids long. Germline CDR1 SEHNR, CDR2 FQNEAQ (reference sequence). Trimming stripped 4 bases from V and 1 base from J, with 11 bases between. The CDR3 region has the DNA TGTGCCAGCAGCTCCGGGACACTAAGCAATCAGCCCCAGCATTTT. Translated: CASSSGTLSNQPQHF.